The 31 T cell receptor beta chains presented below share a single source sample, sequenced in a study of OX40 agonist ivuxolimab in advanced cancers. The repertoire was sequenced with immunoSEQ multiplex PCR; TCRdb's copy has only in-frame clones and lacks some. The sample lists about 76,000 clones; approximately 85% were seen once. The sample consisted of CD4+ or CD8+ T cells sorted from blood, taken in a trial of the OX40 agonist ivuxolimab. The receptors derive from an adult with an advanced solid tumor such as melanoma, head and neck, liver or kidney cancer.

This chain's CDR3 is CASSLRAVTEAFF. Written as DNA, the CDR3 is TGTGCCAGCAGCTTAAGGGCGGTCACTGAAGCTTTCTTT. The V call is TRBV7-8, the J call TRBJ1-1, with D hard to call. This CDR3 comprises 13 residues. Germline V gene lookup returns CDR1 SGHVS and CDR2 FQNEAQ. V shed 2 bases and J shed 4 bases, with 8 bases lying between them.

The CDR3 DNA sequence: TGTGCCAGCAGCTCCCCGCGGACTAGCGGATGGTACCAAGAGACCCAGTACTTC. Protein product: CASSSPRTSGWYQETQYF. This chain links TRBV7-9 with TRBJ2-5, with 10 bases lining up with TRBD2. The CDR3 spans 18 residues. Germline CDR1 SEHNR, CDR2 FQNEAQ (reference sequence). Trimming at V came to 4 bases and at J to 0 bases, leaving 11 bases not matched to a gene.

The CDR3 here is CASSLGAVGTEAFF. The CDR3 DNA reads TGTGCCAGCAGCTTAGGGGCTGTGGGCACTGAAGCTTTCTTT. The rearrangement links TRBV11-3 to TRBJ1-1; no clear D gene. This CDR3 comprises 14 residues. Germline CDR1 is SGHNT and CDR2 is YENEEA. V was pared by 1 base and J by 4 bases, with 10 bases between.

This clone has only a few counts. This CDR3 reads CASSDSGTSGGADTQYF. The CDR3 DNA sequence: TGTGCCAGCAGTGACTCCGGGACTAGCGGGGGGGCAGATACGCAGTATTTT. The chain employs TRBV6-4 and TRBJ2-3; 16 bases line up with TRBD2. The CDR3 loop spans 17 amino acids. J gave up 4 bases and V 0 bases, and 1 base lay outside the gene matches. Germline V gene sequence: CDR1 MRHNA, CDR2 SNTAGT.

The CDR3 DNA sequence: TGCGCCAGCAGTCAAGTAAGCAGGGGGTCCTACAATGAGCAGTTCTTC. Its protein product is CASSQVSRGSYNEQFF. The chain employs TRBV23-1 and TRBJ2-1, with 7 bases matching TRBD1. TRBV23-1 has ORF status, its function being uncertain. The V gene end was trimmed by 2 bases and the J gene end by 1 base; junction bases not matched to a gene: 5. The CDR3 sequence is 16 residues long.

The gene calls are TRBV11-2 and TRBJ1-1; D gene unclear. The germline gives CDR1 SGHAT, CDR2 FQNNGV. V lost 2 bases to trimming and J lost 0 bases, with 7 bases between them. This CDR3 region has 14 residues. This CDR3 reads CASSLLTLNTEAFF. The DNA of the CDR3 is TGTGCCAGCAGCTTACTGACATTGAACACTGAAGCTTTCTTT.

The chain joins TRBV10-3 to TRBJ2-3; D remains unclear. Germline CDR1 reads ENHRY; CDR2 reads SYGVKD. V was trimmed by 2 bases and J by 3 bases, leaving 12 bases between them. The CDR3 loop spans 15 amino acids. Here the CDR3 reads CAISEVTSSTDTQYF. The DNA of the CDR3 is TGTGCCATCAGTGAGGTTACCAGCTCTACAGATACGCAGTATTTT.

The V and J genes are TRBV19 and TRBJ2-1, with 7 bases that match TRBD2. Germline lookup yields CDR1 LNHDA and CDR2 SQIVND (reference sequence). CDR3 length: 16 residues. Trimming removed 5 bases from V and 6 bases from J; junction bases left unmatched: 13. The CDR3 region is CASSPRGRPGGNEQFF. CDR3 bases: TGTGCCAGTAGTCCCCGGGGACGCCCGGGGGGCAATGAGCAGTTCTTC.

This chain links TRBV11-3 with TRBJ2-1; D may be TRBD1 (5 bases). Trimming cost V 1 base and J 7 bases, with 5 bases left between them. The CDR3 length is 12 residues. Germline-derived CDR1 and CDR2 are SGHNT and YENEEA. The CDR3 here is CASSLAGNEQFF. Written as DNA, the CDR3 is TGTGCCAGCAGCTTAGCAGGGAATGAGCAGTTCTTC. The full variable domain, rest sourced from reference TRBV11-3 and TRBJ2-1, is EAGVVQSPRYKIIEKKQPVAFWCNPISGHNTLYWYLQNLGQGPELLIRYENEEAVDDSQLPKDRFSAERLKGVDSTLKIQPAELGDSAVYLCASSLAGNEQFFGPGTRLTVL.

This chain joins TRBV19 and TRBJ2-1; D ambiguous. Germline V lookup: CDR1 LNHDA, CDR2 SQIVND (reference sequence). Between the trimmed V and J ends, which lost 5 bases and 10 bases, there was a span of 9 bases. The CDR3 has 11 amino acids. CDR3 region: CASSGSGEQFF. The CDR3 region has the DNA TGTGCCAGTAGTGGGTCGGGCGAGCAGTTCTTC.

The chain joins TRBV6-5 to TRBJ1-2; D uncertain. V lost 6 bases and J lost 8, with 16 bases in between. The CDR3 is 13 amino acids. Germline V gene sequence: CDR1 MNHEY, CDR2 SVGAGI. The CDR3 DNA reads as TGTGCCAGCAGCCCTACCTTCGCCGGGGGCTACACCTTC. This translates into CASSPTFAGGYTF.

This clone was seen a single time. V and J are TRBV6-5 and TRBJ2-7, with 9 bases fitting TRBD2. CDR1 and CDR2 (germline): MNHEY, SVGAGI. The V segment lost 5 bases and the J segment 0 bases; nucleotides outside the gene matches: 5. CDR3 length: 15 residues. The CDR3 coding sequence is TGTGCCAGCAGTCCTAGCGGGGCCCGCTCCTACGAGCAGTACTTC. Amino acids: CASSPSGARSYEQYF.

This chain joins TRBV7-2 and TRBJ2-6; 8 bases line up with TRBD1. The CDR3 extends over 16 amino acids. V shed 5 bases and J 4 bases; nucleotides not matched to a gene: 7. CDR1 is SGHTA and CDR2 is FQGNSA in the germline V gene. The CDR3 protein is CASSKDRAGGANVLTF. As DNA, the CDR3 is TGTGCCAGCAGCAAGGACAGGGCAGGGGGGGCCAACGTCCTGACTTTC.

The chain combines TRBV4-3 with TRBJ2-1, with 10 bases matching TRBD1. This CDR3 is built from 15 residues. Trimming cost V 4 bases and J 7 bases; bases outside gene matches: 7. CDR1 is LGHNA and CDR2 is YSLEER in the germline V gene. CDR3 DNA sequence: TGCGCCAGCAGCCGCGGGACAGGGGATGGGAATGAGCAGTTCTTC. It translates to CASSRGTGDGNEQFF.

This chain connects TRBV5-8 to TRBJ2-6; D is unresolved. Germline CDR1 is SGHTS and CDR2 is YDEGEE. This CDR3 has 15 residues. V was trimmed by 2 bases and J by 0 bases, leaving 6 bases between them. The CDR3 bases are TGTGCCAGCAGCTTCTTGGGCTCTGGGGCCAACGTCCTGACTTTC. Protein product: CASSFLGSGANVLTF.

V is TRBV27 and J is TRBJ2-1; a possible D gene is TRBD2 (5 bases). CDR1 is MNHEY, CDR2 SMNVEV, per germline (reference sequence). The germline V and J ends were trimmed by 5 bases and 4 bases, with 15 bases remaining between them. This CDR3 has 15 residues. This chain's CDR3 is CASSRVTINYNEQFF. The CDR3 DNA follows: TGTGCCAGCAGTAGGGTGACTATCAATTACAATGAGCAGTTCTTC.

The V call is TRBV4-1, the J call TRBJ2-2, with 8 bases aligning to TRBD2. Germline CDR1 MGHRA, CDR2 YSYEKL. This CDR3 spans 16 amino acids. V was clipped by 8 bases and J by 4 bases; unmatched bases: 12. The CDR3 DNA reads TGCGCCAGCTCGTCAGCGGGAGAAGGAATCACCGGGGAGCTGTTTTTT. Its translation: CASSSAGEGITGELFF.

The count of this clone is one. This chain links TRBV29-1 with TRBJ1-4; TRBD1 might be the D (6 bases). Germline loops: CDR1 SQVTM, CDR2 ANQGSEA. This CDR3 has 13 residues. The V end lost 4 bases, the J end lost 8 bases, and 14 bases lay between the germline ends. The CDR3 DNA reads TGCAGCGTTGCGGTCAGGGGAGGGGAAAAACTGTTTTTT. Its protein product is CSVAVRGGEKLFF.

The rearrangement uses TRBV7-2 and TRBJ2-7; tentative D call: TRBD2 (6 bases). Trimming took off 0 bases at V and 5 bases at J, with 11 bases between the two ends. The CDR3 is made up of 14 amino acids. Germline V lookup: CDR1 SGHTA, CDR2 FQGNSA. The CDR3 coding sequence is TGTGCCAGCAGCTTAGCTGCGGGGTCCGACGAGCAGTACTTC. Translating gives CASSLAAGSDEQYF. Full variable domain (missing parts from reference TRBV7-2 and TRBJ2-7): GAGVSQSPSNKVTEKGKDVELRCDPISGHTALYWYRQSLGQGLEFLIYFQGNSAPDKSGLPSDRFSAERTGGSVSTLTIQRTQQEDSAVYLCASSLAAGSDEQYFGPGTRLTVT.

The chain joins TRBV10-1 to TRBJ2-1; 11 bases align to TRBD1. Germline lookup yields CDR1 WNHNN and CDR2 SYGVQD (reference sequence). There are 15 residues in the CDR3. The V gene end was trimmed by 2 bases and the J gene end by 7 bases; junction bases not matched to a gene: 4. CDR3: CASSEGGQGVNEQFF. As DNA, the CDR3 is TGCGCCAGCAGTGAGGGGGGACAGGGGGTTAATGAGCAGTTCTTC.

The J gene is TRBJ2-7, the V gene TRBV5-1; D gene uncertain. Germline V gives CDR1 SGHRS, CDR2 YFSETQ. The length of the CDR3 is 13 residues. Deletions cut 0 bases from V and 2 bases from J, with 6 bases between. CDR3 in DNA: TGCGCCAGCAGCTTGGCCCCAGCCTACGAGCAGTACTTC. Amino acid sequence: CASSLAPAYEQYF.

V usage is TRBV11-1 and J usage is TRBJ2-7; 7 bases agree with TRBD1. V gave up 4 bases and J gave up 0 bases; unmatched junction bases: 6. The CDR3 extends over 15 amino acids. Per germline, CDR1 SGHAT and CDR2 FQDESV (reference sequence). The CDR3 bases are TGTGCCAGCAGCTCGACGACAGGGAGCTCCTACGAGCAGTACTTC. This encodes CASSSTTGSSYEQYF.

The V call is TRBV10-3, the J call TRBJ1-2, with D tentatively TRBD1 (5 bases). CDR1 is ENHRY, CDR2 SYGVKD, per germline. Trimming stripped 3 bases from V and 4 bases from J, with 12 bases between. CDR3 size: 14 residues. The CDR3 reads CAISELEGTYGYTF. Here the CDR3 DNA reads TGTGCCATCAGTGAACTCGAGGGGACCTATGGCTACACCTTC.

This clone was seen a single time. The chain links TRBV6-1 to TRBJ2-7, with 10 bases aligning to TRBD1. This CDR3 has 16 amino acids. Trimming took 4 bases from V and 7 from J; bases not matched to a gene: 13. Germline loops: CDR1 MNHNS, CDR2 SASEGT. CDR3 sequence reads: CASSAFPGTGDREQYF. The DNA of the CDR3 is TGTGCCAGCAGTGCGTTCCCCGGGACAGGGGATCGGGAGCAGTACTTC.

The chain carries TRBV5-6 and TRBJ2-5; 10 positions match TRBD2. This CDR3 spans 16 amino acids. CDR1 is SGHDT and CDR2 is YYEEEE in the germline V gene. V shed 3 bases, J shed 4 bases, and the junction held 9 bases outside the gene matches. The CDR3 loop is CASSSWTSGEGETQYF. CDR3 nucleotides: TGTGCCAGCAGCTCCTGGACTAGCGGAGAAGGAGAGACCCAGTACTTC.

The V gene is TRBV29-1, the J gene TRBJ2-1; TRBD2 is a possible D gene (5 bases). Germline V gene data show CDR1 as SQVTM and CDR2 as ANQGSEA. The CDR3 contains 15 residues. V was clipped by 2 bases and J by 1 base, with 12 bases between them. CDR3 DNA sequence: TGCAGCGTTGAATTAGGACTTTCTTCCTACAATGAGCAGTTCTTC. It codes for CSVELGLSSYNEQFF.

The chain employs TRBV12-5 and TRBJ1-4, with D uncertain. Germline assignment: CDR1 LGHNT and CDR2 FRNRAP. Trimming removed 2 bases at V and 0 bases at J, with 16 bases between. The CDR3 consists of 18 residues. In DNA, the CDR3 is TGTGCTAGTGGTTTGACACCAGACGGTAAAACAACTAATGAAAAACTGTTTTTT. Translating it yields CASGLTPDGKTTNEKLFF.

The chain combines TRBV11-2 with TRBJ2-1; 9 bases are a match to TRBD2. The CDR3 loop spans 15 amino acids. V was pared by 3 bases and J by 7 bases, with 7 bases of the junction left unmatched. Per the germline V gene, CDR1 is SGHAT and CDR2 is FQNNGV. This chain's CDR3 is CASSLGAGGNNEQFF. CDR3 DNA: TGTGCCAGCAGCTTGGGTGCGGGGGGGAATAATGAGCAGTTCTTC.

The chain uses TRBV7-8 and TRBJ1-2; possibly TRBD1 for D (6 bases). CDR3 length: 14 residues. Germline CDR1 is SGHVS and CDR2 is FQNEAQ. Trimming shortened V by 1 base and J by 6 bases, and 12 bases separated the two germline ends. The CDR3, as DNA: TGTGCCAGCAGCTTAGGGGGATGGACAGATGGCTACACCTTC. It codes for CASSLGGWTDGYTF. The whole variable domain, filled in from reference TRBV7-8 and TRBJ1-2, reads GAGVSQSPRYKVAKRGQDVALRCDPISGHVSLFWYQQALGQGPEFLTYFQNEAQLDKSGLPSDRFFAERPEGSVSTLKIQRTQQEDSAVYLCASSLGGWTDGYTFGSGTRLTVV.

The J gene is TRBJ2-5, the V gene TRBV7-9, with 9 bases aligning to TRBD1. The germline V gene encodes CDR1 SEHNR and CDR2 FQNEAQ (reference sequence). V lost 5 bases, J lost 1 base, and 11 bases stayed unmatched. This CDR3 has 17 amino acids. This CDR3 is CASSLYWDRVSQETQYF. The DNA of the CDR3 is TGTGCCAGCAGCCTTTACTGGGACAGGGTATCCCAAGAGACCCAGTACTTC.

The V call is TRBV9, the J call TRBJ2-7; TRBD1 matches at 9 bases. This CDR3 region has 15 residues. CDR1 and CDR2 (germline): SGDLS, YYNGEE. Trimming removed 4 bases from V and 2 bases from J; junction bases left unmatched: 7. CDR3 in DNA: TGTGCCAGCAGCCCAGCCGGGACAGGGACCTACGAGCAGTACTTC. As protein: CASSPAGTGTYEQYF.